This paragraph covers one T cell receptor (beta chain) sequence. The sample belongs to a study of blood T cell repertoires in COVID-19. Study-wide background: Whether acute or convalescent, the COVID-19 samples came from the United States, Italy and Spain. PBMCs, B-cell-depleted T cells, or T cells provided the cDNA or gDNA that made up the material.

Germline V gene lookup returns CDR1 SGHVS and CDR2 FQNEAQ. The CDR3 has 15 amino acids. The V gene lost 0 bases and the J gene lost 2 bases, with 10 bases spanning the gap. Original data processing: The authors estimated nucleated cell counts from reference gene primer amplification. The assay was immunoSEQ multiplex PCR, and TCRdb's table has in-frame clones only and misses some. Clone size and V and J calls were adopted from that table, with D and trimming inferred from the DNA. Altogether about 110,000 clones are present, 76% being singletons, with the ten largest covering roughly 6%. In Seattle, patients joined the study during active infection and were tracked longitudinally.

Sequencing input: peripheral blood. The receptor's source is a man of 80 years or more with COVID-19, enrolled during active disease. V gene TRBV7-8 combines with J gene TRBJ1-2; D gene unclear. The CDR3 DNA follows: TGTGCCAGCAGCTTAGCGGGTAGCACGAACTATGGCTACACCTTC. It codes for CASSLAGSTNYGYTF.